This T cell receptor beta chain was found in a study of blood T cell repertoires in COVID-19. The wider study: COVID-19 samples from acute and convalescent phases originated in the United States, Italy and Spain. Sources were T cells, B-cell-depleted T cells, or PBMCs; the material itself was cDNA or gDNA.

In Seattle, patients joined the study during active infection and were tracked longitudinally. Per the original data handling: Reference gene primers were amplified, and this amplification served to estimate nucleated cell counts. TCRdb keeps only in-frame clones here, not all; method: immunoSEQ multiplex PCR. V and J calls and clone size are given by that table; D and trimming were obtained from the DNA. The sample lists 300,000 to 350,000 clones, roughly 89% occurring once. Germline values: CDR1 LNHDA, CDR2 SQIVND (reference sequence). The CDR3 consists of 19 residues. The trim removed 5 bases at V and 0 bases at J, leaving 11 bases unmatched.

This TCR came from a man in his thirties or forties with COVID-19, enrolled during active disease. The chain combines TRBV19 with TRBJ2-1, with 12 bases matching TRBD2. Sequencing was done on a sample of peripheral blood. CDR3: CASSFRLAGVVVSYNEQFF. The CDR3 nucleotides are TGTGCCAGTAGTTTTCGACTAGCGGGGGTCGTTGTCTCCTACAATGAGCAGTTCTTC.